This TCR beta chain is from a study of a mutant IDH1 vaccine in newly diagnosed glioma. Whole-study context: Vaccination started 4-6 weeks after radiotherapy alone, or with temozolomide cycles.

TCRdb's copy holds only in-frame clones and misses some; the assay was immunoSEQ multiplex PCR. The sample holds around 40,000 clones, approximately 83% seen once. The time point: week 5, during vaccination. Every vaccination contained 300 ug of the mutant IDH1 20-mer peptide and was paired with topical imiquimod. Donors harbored newly found WHO grade 3 or 4 IDH1-mutant, ATRX-lost astrocytomas. As concerns this clone: The antigen remains undetermined.

Regarding the study as a whole: It seemed that pseudoprogression was not linked to changes in the top peripheral T cell clonotypes.

The TCR originated in a man in his forties with glioma. The sequencing here drew on PBMCs, taken from a glioma patient whose treatment included an IDH1 peptide vaccine.

The CDR3 loop is CSVSTIAGGFNEQFF. The CDR3 bases are TGCAGCGTTTCTACTATAGCGGGAGGGTTCAATGAGCAGTTCTTC. The V call is TRBV29-1, the J call TRBJ2-1; 11 nucleotides agree with TRBD2. This CDR3 has 15 amino acids. V trimming: 5 bases; J trimming: 6 bases; junction bases outside the gene matches: 9. Germline assignment: CDR1 SQVTM and CDR2 ANQGSEA.